One and the same sample provided the 4 T cell receptor beta chains below, sequenced in a study of cytomegalovirus exposure and HLA in healthy donors (dated by TCRdb to about 2017). Library preparation used the immunoSEQ multiplex PCR assay. A mixture of 60 forward primers for TCR Vbeta segments and 13 reverse primers for TCR Jbeta segments was used in the multiplex PCR. The table was pulled from immuneACCESS by TCRdb, which kept in-frame rearrangements only. Such tables lose some clones; where checked, under half of the loss comes from unresolved V genes, and the rest has no known cause. The sample records 90,000 to 120,000 clones, around three quarters of which are singletons. About 4% of the sample rests with the top ten. The specimen was PBMCs. The source of these receptors is a woman aged 45-59 years in good health and CMV-seropositive.

As regards this clone: The junction does not match germline at one end; this may be a read error. The V call is TRBV12-5, the J call TRBJ2-1; TRBD2 is a possible D gene (6 bases). The CDR3 consists of 14 residues. The germline V gene has CDR1 LGHNT and CDR2 FRNRAP. In DNA form, the CDR3 reads TGTGCTAGTGGTTTATCGGGAGAGCGAAATGAGCGGTTCTTC. Translated: CASGLSGERNERFF.

The rearrangement links TRBV2 to TRBJ2-7, with D possibly matching TRBD1 (6 bases). Germline loops: CDR1 SNHLY, CDR2 FYNNEI. Trimming took off 5 bases at V and 3 bases at J, with 17 bases between the two ends. This CDR3 comprises 15 residues. Here the CDR3 reads CASSLRVTGGYEQYF. The CDR3 nucleotides read TGTGCCAGCAGTCTTCGCGTGACAGGCGGCTACGAGCAGTACTTC.

The J gene is TRBJ1-5, the V gene TRBV6-5, with D possibly matching TRBD1 (5 bases). The CDR3 has 13 residues. CDR1 and CDR2 (germline): MNHEY, SVGAGI. Trimming stripped 2 bases from V and 10 bases from J, with 12 bases between. CDR3 bases: TGTGCCAGCAGTTACCAGGGCCGGCAACCCCAGCATTTT. It codes for CASSYQGRQPQHF.

This sequence joins TRBV4-1 and TRBJ2-1, with 8 bases that match TRBD2. The V segment lost 2 bases and the J segment 5 bases; nucleotides outside the gene matches: 5. The length of the CDR3 is 15 residues. The germline V gene encodes CDR1 MGHRA and CDR2 YSYEKL. The chain's CDR3 is CASSQRPGLDNEQFF. The CDR3 DNA follows: TGCGCCAGCAGCCAACGTCCGGGACTAGACAATGAGCAGTTCTTC.